This TCR beta chain stems from a study of tumor and adjacent non-tumor tissue in lung cancer. Findings of the study overall: Tumor TCR diversity, when higher, was linked to shorter survival.

RNA was extracted from bulk tissue without any cell sorting. This non-tumor lung sample came from over 3 cm beyond the tumor edge. The library came from three nested PCR rounds adapted from ARM-PCR protocols. TCRdb fed the multiplex PCR reads into MiXCR, producing one record per CDR3 protein. The top ten hold around 30% of the sample, which has over 80,000 distinct CDR3 sequences, 80% seen once. A remark on this clonotype: Its target is unknown. The CDR3 does not end in the conserved phenylalanine or tryptophan, so this is likely a read error.

The CDR3 is 13 residues long. Germline V gene lookup returns CDR1 SQVTM and CDR2 ANQGSEA. The TCR was taken from a man aged 60 to 75 with small cell lung cancer. Specimen: distant non-tumor lung tissue. The V call is TRBV29-1, the J call TRBJ1-1; no clear D gene. CDR3 sequence: CSVKGPMNTDAFS. Written as DNA, the CDR3 is TGCAGCGTTAAAGGACCAATGAACACTGATGCTTTCTCT.